This TCR beta chain emerged from a study of CD4 T cells in relation to SARS-CoV-2 and coronaviruses. Before the COVID-19 pandemic, during about 2010-2018, CD4+ T cells were taken from unexposed donors. The cells were cultured for 10 days before CD4+ T cells were isolated. Produced via immunoSEQ multiplex PCR; TCRdb's table is partial and in-frame only. This repertoire shows 20,000 to 25,000 clones, roughly 72% found once; its top ten account for about a sixth. Regarding this clone: Its antigen is unidentified.

Study-wide results and limits: The cross-reactivity analysis covered only spike protein, not other viral proteins.

Material: CD4+ T cells from PBMCs, cultured in vitro. This TCR was recovered from a human donor in good health.

The CDR3 reads CASSGPGQGARYGYTF. CDR3 nucleotides: TGTGCCAGCAGTGGACCGGGACAGGGGGCAAGGTATGGCTACACCTTC. V gene TRBV28 combines with J gene TRBJ1-2; 12 positions agree with TRBD1. The CDR3 has 16 amino acids. J gave up 5 bases and V 5 bases, and 9 bases lay outside the gene matches. Germline V gene sequence: CDR1 MDHEN, CDR2 SYDVKM.